This TCR beta chain appears in the sequencing data of a study of blood T cell repertoires in COVID-19. In the study overall: PBMCs, B-cell-depleted T cells, or T cells were the source of the cDNA or gDNA that made up the material.

This clone was counted only a few times. In the original analysis: Scientists estimated how many nucleated cells there were by amplifying reference gene primers. Assay: immunoSEQ multiplex PCR; the TCRdb copy retains only in-frame clones and omits some. V, J and clone size are taken as reported in that table, and D and trimming were inferred from the DNA itself. The sample yields 65,000 to 70,000 clones, approximately 93% seen once. The length of the CDR3 is 16 residues. The gene calls are TRBV21-1 and TRBJ1-5. TRBV21-1 represents a pseudogene. The receptor's source is a man aged 70-80 years with active COVID-19. Sample: peripheral blood. CDR3 nucleotides: TGTGCCAGCAGCAAAGGTGTGCGGGCGGAAAATCAGCCCCAGCATTTT. Protein product: CASSKGVRAENQPQHF.